These 12 T cell receptor beta chains were sequenced from one sample in a study of blood T cell repertoires in COVID-19 (dated by TCRdb to about 2020). The library was made by the immunoSEQ multiplex PCR assay. TCRdb re-hosts the immuneACCESS table, in-frame sequences only. Its copies lack some clones; in the studies checked, an unresolved V gene accounts for under half of them, and the cause for the rest is not known. This sample lists about 150,000 clones; over 60% were detected once. Of the sample, around 3.5% falls within the top ten clones. The sequenced material came from peripheral blood. These receptors were obtained from a woman over 75 with acute or convalescent COVID-19.

The chain links TRBV27 to TRBJ1-2; TRBD1 matches at 8 bases. The CDR3 is made up of 12 amino acids. Germline loops: CDR1 MNHEY, CDR2 SMNVEV (reference sequence). The V and J ends lost 5 bases and 8 bases, in that order; junction bases with no gene match: 4. CDR3 amino acids: CASSGQGRGYTF. CDR3 DNA: TGTGCCAGCAGTGGACAGGGCCGGGGCTACACCTTC.

This clone occurred once. The chain links TRBV11-2 to TRBJ2-7; D gene ambiguous. The CDR3 is made up of 14 amino acids. Germline V gene data show CDR1 as SGHAT and CDR2 as FQNNGV. The germline V and J ends were trimmed by 0 bases and 1 base, with 7 bases remaining between them. DNA for the CDR3: TGTGCCAGCAGCTTAGAAACAGCATCCTACGAGCAGTACTTC. Its protein product is CASSLETASYEQYF.

The V and J genes are TRBV7-8 and TRBJ2-3; D is unresolved. This CDR3 comprises 16 residues. V was trimmed by 1 base and J by 13 bases, leaving 24 bases between them. The germline CDR1 and CDR2 sequences are SGHVS and FQNEAQ. The CDR3 protein is CASSLVRLVGADGEYF. The CDR3 region has the DNA TGTGCCAGCAGCTTAGTACGCCTGGTTGGAGCTGACGGAGAGTATTTT.

The chain employs TRBV5-6 and TRBJ1-4; D unresolved. The V end was cut by 4 bases, the J end by 5 bases, with 9 bases between. CDR3 length: 13 amino acids. Germline V gene lookup returns CDR1 SGHDT and CDR2 YYEEEE. Written as DNA, the CDR3 is TGTGCCAGCAGCCCCCCCGAGAATGAAAAACTGTTTTTT. It specifies CASSPPENEKLFF. The full variable domain, completed using reference TRBV5-6 and TRBJ1-4, is DAGVTQSPTHLIKTRGQQVTLRCSPKSGHDTVSWYQQALGQGPQFIFQYYEEEERQRGNFPDRFSGHQFPNYSSELNVNALLLGDSALYLCASSPPENEKLFFGSGTQLSVL.

This CDR3 is CASSYHMDSYNQPQHF. DNA for the CDR3: TGTGCCAGCAGTTACCACATGGACAGCTATAATCAGCCCCAGCATTTT. V usage is TRBV6-6 and J usage is TRBJ1-5; possibly TRBD1 for D (6 bases). CDR3 length: 16 amino acids. Trimming cost V 2 bases and J 4 bases, with 15 bases left between them. Germline CDR1 is MNHNY and CDR2 is SVGAGI (reference sequence).

This clone was found a few times. The rearrangement links TRBV19 to TRBJ2-1, with TRBD2 matching over 16 bases. The CDR3 sequence is 15 residues long. Germline values: CDR1 LNHDA, CDR2 SQIVND (reference sequence). The ends lost 6 bases at V and 10 bases at J; junction bases unmatched: 6. CDR3 protein: CASRGTSGGDWEQFF. CDR3 sequence (DNA): TGTGCCAGTAGAGGGACTAGCGGGGGGGATTGGGAGCAGTTCTTC.

The count of this clone is one. The chain has TRBV4-1 and TRBJ2-3; 10 nucleotides agree with TRBD1. V was clipped by 3 bases and J by 6 bases; unmatched bases: 3. The CDR3 is made up of 14 amino acids. Per the germline V gene, CDR1 is MGHRA and CDR2 is YSYEKL. The DNA of the CDR3 is TGCGCCAGCAGCCATGGGACAGGGGAGGATACGCAGTATTTT. As protein: CASSHGTGEDTQYF.

V usage is TRBV27 and J usage is TRBJ1-5, with 8 bases that match TRBD1. V shed 3 bases and J 8 bases; nucleotides not matched to a gene: 12. CDR1 is MNHEY, CDR2 SMNVEV, per germline (reference sequence). There are 16 residues in the CDR3. The CDR3 sequence is CASSFRGQVGREPQHF. DNA for the CDR3: TGTGCCAGCAGTTTCAGGGGACAGGTGGGGCGAGAGCCCCAGCATTTT.

This rearrangement joins TRBV6-5 to TRBJ2-7; the match to TRBD2 covers 8 bases. Trimming removed 5 bases from V and 2 bases from J; junction bases left unmatched: 8. Looked up from germline, CDR1 is MNHEY and CDR2 is SVGAGI. CDR3 size: 15 residues. The CDR3 is CASSPAAGATYEQYF. For the CDR3, the DNA is TGTGCCAGCAGTCCCGCAGCGGGGGCGACCTACGAGCAGTACTTC.

This clone was observed a few times. V gene TRBV2 combines with J gene TRBJ1-5; 7 positions match TRBD1. Germline V gene lookup returns CDR1 SNHLY and CDR2 FYNNEI. The CDR3 totals 13 residues. The trim removed 5 bases at V and 4 bases at J, leaving 2 bases unmatched. CDR3 sequence (DNA): TGTGCCAGCAGTCCAGGGGGTAATCAGCCCCAGCATTTT. Translating it yields CASSPGGNQPQHF. Full variable domain (remainder filled in from reference TRBV2 and TRBJ1-5): EPEVTQTPSHQVTQMGQEVILRCVPISNHLYFYWYRQILGQKVEFLVSFYNNEISEKSEIFDDQFSVERPDGSNFTLKIRSTKLEDSAMYFCASSPGGNQPQHFGDGTRLSIL.

This chain uses TRBV19 with TRBJ1-1, with D perhaps TRBD1 (6 bases). Looked up from germline, CDR1 is LNHDA and CDR2 is SQIVND (reference sequence). The CDR3 loop spans 13 amino acids. V was clipped by 6 bases and J by 4 bases, with 12 bases between them. The DNA for the CDR3 is TGTGCCAGTAGGAGAGGGGGTGTCACTGAAGCTTTCTTT. It translates to CASRRGGVTEAFF.

The V call is TRBV29-1, the J call TRBJ2-7; D unresolved. The V gene's germline CDR1 is SQVTM and CDR2 ANQGSEA. The CDR3 consists of 11 residues. Trimming removed 7 bases at V and 0 bases at J, with 7 bases between. In nucleotides, the CDR3 is TGCAGCGCGGTCCTCTCCTACGAGCAGTACTTC. As protein: CSAVLSYEQYF.